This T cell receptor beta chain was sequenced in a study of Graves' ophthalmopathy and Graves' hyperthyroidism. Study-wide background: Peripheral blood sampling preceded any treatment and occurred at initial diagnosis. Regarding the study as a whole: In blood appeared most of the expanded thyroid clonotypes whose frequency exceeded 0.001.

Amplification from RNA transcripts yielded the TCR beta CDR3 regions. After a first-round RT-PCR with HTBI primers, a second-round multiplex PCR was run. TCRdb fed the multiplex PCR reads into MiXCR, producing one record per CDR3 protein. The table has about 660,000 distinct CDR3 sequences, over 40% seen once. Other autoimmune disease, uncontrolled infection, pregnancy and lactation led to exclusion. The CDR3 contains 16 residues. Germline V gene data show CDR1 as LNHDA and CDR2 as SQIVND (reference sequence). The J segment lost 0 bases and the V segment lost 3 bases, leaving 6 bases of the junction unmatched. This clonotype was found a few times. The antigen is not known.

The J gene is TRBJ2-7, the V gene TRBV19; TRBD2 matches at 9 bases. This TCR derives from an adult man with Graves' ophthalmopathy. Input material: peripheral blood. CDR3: CASSISAGGYSYEQYF. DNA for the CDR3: TGTGCCAGTAGTATTTCGGCGGGAGGGTACTCCTACGAGCAGTACTTC. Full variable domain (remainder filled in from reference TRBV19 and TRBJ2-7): DGGITQSPKYLFRKEGQNVTLSCEQNLNHDAMYWYRQDPGQGLRLIYYSQIVNDFQKGDIAEGYSVSREKKESFPLTVTSAQKNPTAFYLCASSISAGGYSYEQYFGPGTRLTVT.